A single sample gave rise to the 18 T cell receptor beta chains below, sequenced in a study of blood T cell repertoires in COVID-19. Assay used: immunoSEQ multiplex PCR; TCRdb lists only in-frame clones, some missing. The sample yields 50,000 to 65,000 clones, 80% to 90% seen once. The sample was peripheral blood. Source of these receptors: a human donor in a cohort sampled during active COVID-19.

This clone was seen a few times. The rearrangement links TRBV29-1 to TRBJ1-2; 7 bases match TRBD1. V dropped 3 bases and J dropped 1; count of bases not matched to a gene: 8. Per germline, CDR1 SQVTM and CDR2 ANQGSEA. This CDR3 spans 15 amino acids. The CDR3 loop is CSVEFRTGSNYGYTF. The CDR3 DNA sequence: TGCAGCGTTGAGTTTCGGACAGGCAGTAACTATGGCTACACCTTC.

The V and J genes are TRBV6-5 and TRBJ2-7, with D tentatively TRBD2 (6 bases). Trimming left V 7 bases short and J 1 base short, with 17 bases between. The CDR3 is 15 residues long. The V gene's germline CDR1 is MNHEY and CDR2 SVGAGI. The CDR3: CASTEMKRASYEQYF. DNA of the CDR3: TGTGCCAGCACCGAAATGAAGCGGGCGTCCTACGAGCAGTACTTC.

Note on this clone: In the same sample, other DNA sequences code for this CDR3. The V gene is TRBV2, the J gene TRBJ2-1; possible D gene TRBD2, 6 bases. The CDR3 loop spans 14 amino acids. The germline V and J ends were trimmed by 4 bases and 9 bases, with 16 bases remaining between them. Per germline, CDR1 SNHLY and CDR2 FYNNEI. DNA for the CDR3: TGTGCCAGCAGTGTAGAAAAGCGGGTTAGTGAGCAGTTCTTC. Residues: CASSVEKRVSEQFF.

The genes are TRBV6-1 and TRBJ2-7; 9 bases align to TRBD1. The CDR3 is 16 residues long. Germline assignment: CDR1 MNHNS and CDR2 SASEGT. V lost 0 bases and J lost 5; bases outside the gene matches: 8. The CDR3 protein is CASSEAKGTGRDEQYF. CDR3 nucleotides: TGTGCCAGCAGTGAAGCGAAAGGGACAGGGAGAGACGAGCAGTACTTC.

This clone occurred a few times. V gene TRBV2 combines with J gene TRBJ2-1, with D perhaps matching TRBD2 (5 bases). Germline V gene data show CDR1 as SNHLY and CDR2 as FYNNEI. The CDR3 has 11 amino acids. Trimming shortened V by 7 bases and J by 12 bases, and 13 bases separated the two germline ends. The CDR3 sequence is CASTSKGLQFF. The CDR3 bases are TGTGCCAGCACTTCTAAAGGACTGCAGTTCTTC.

This rearrangement joins TRBV2 to TRBJ1-5; possibly TRBD1 for D (6 bases). CDR3 size: 15 residues. V was cut by 5 bases and J by 2 bases, with 13 bases left in between. CDR1 SNHLY and CDR2 FYNNEI come from the germline V gene. The CDR3 DNA reads as TGTGCCAGCAGTATACAGGGTGGAGGCAATCAGCCCCAGCATTTT. This encodes CASSIQGGGNQPQHF.

This sequence joins TRBV18 and TRBJ1-1; D gene uncertain. V was shortened by 3 bases and J by 2 bases, with 13 bases between the two germline ends. CDR1 is KGHSH and CDR2 is LQKENI in the germline V gene. The CDR3 loop spans 15 amino acids. CDR3 in DNA: TGTGCCAGCTCACCGACATCCGACGGCAACACTGAAGCTTTCTTT. The encoded protein is CASSPTSDGNTEAFF.

This chain connects TRBV7-8 to TRBJ1-5; unclear D gene. The CDR3 has 15 amino acids. CDR1 is SGHVS, CDR2 FQNEAQ, per germline. V was trimmed by 3 bases and J by 0 bases, leaving 9 bases between them. For the CDR3, the DNA is TGTGCCAGCAGCTTGACATGGCATAGCAATCAGCCCCAGCATTTT. It encodes CASSLTWHSNQPQHF.

The chain joins TRBV6-5 to TRBJ2-5; perhaps TRBD1 as D (6 bases). This CDR3 has 13 residues. Deletions cut 7 bases from V and 6 bases from J, with 15 bases between. Germline V lookup: CDR1 MNHEY, CDR2 SVGAGI. CDR3 amino acids: CASTSLGTKTQYF. DNA of the CDR3: TGTGCCAGCACCTCCCTCGGGACAAAGACCCAGTACTTC.

The gene calls are TRBV24-1 and TRBJ2-1; 14 nucleotides match TRBD2. The CDR3 loop spans 16 amino acids. Germline loops: CDR1 KGHDR, CDR2 SFDVKD. J lost 6 bases, V lost 3 bases, and 3 bases had no gene match. The CDR3 loop reads CATSDAGTSGSNEQFF. The DNA for the CDR3 is TGTGCCACCAGTGATGCCGGGACTAGCGGGAGCAATGAGCAGTTCTTC.

The chain couples TRBV30 to TRBJ2-7, with 7 bases fitting TRBD2. CDR1 is GTSNPN, CDR2 SVGIG, per germline (reference sequence). This CDR3 is 14 amino acids long. J lost 4 bases, V lost 3 bases, and 9 bases had no gene match. In DNA, the CDR3 is TGTGCCTGGAGGGGCTCTAGCGGCGTTTACGAGCAGTACTTC. This sequence encodes CAWRGSSGVYEQYF.

This rearrangement joins TRBV12-5 to TRBJ2-1, with 8 bases matching TRBD2. This CDR3 is built from 18 residues. CDR1 LGHNT and CDR2 FRNRAP come from the germline V gene. Trimming removed 0 bases from V and 4 bases from J; junction bases left unmatched: 11. Here the CDR3 DNA reads TGTGCTAGTGGTTTGGTGGGTCCTAGCGGGCCGAGGTACAATGAGCAGTTCTTC. Translation gives CASGLVGPSGPRYNEQFF. Complete variable domain (other parts from reference TRBV12-5 and TRBJ2-1): DARVTQTPRHKVTEMGQEVTMRCQPILGHNTVFWYRQTMMQGLELLAYFRNRAPLDDSGMPKDRFSAEMPDATLATLKIQPSEPRDSAVYFCASGLVGPSGPRYNEQFFGPGTRLTVL.

The chain combines TRBV6-5 with TRBJ1-2; 8 positions match TRBD1. V lost 4 bases to trimming and J lost 4 bases; unmatched junction nucleotides: 11. This CDR3 has 16 amino acids. Per the germline V gene, CDR1 is MNHEY and CDR2 is SVGAGI. For the CDR3, the DNA is TGTGCCAGCAGTTCAGTTAGGACAGGGCGAGGCTATGGCTACACCTTC. This codes for CASSSVRTGRGYGYTF.

This clone showed up just once. The chain combines TRBV7-2 with TRBJ2-2, with 13 bases lining up with TRBD2. Germline V gives CDR1 SGHTA, CDR2 FQGNSA. V was clipped by 6 bases and J by 6 bases; unmatched bases: 4. This CDR3 is built from 15 residues. CDR3 nucleotides: TGTGCCAGCAGGACTAGCGGGGGGTCCTCCGGGGAGCTGTTTTTT. It translates to CASRTSGGSSGELFF.

This rearrangement joins TRBV19 to TRBJ1-2; possibly TRBD1 for D (5 bases). There are 12 residues in the CDR3. The germline V gene has CDR1 LNHDA and CDR2 SQIVND (reference sequence). The V gene lost 8 bases and the J gene lost 7 bases, with 14 bases spanning the gap. DNA for the CDR3: TGTGCCAGTCGGGGAGGGGTCGGTGGCTACACCTTC. Its translation: CASRGGVGGYTF.

This rearrangement joins TRBV14 to TRBJ1-1; maybe TRBD1 (5 bases). Deletions cut 1 base from V and 5 bases from J, with 14 bases between. Germline CDR1 is SGHDN and CDR2 is FVKESK. The CDR3 length is 15 residues. CDR3 nucleotide sequence: TGTGCCAGCAGCCAAGGACAGCTAAGTAGAACTGAAGCTTTCTTT. Amino acid sequence: CASSQGQLSRTEAFF.

This chain connects TRBV4-1 to TRBJ1-5, with a weak D call TRBD1 (5 bases). CDR1 MGHRA and CDR2 YSYEKL come from the germline V gene. V dropped 5 bases and J dropped 0 bases, with 11 bases sitting between them. This CDR3 is built from 15 residues. The CDR3 DNA follows: TGCGCCAGCAGCGGTCAGGGACTTAGCAATCAGCCCCAGCATTTT. This translates into CASSGQGLSNQPQHF.

This chain links TRBV25-1 with TRBJ1-1, with D maybe TRBD1 (5 bases). Per the germline V gene, CDR1 is MGHDK and CDR2 is SYGVNS. Trimming removed 8 bases from V and 4 bases from J, with 17 bases in between. The CDR3 is made up of 14 amino acids. The CDR3 region is CASGPSGRVTEAFF. The CDR3 region has the DNA TGTGCCAGCGGGCCCTCAGGGCGCGTCACTGAAGCTTTCTTT.